This TCR beta chain came from a study of T cell clones after liver transplantation. In the study overall: A pre-transplant mixed lymphocyte reaction with TCRbeta sequencing defined graft-donor-reactive clones followed in post-transplant blood.

The CDR3 loop spans 16 amino acids. Germline CDR1 reads MGHRA; CDR2 reads YSYEKL. Sequencing used immunoSEQ multiplex PCR; TCRdb keeps in-frame clones, though not all of them. The table has about 21,000 clones, roughly 92% seen once. The receptor was derived from a human patient who received a liver transplant. Some T cells may be supplied by the graft donor. The source material was CD8+ T cells from blood, sampled roughly 26 months after liver transplant. The chain recombines TRBV4-1 with TRBJ2-5, with D tentatively TRBD1 or TRBD2 (5 bases each). The J call is in doubt because the DNA end fits TRBJ2-7 better. The CDR3 region is CASSQAPGRGTYEQYF. CDR3 coding DNA: TGCGCCAGCAGCCAAGCTCCGGGACGGGGAACCTACGAGCAGTACTTC.